These 26 T cell receptor beta chains came from one sample sequenced in a study of blood T cells in healthy people across ages. A second PCR, run for about 6 to 11 cycles, used a sample-barcoded 5' primer plus a J-beta primer mix. One entry per CDR3 protein results from TCRdb running MiXCR on the 5' RACE reads. This sample has 1 million to 1.2 million distinct CDR3 sequences; around two fifths occur once, and the top ten carry about 12%. Input material: blood. The receptors were gathered from a young man in good health.

This clonotype was seen once. The junction differs from germline at one of its ends, possibly a read error. The chain carries TRBV4-3 and TRBJ1-4, with D hard to call. In germline, CDR1 is LGHNA, CDR2 YSLEER. This CDR3 has 16 residues. The CDR3 is CASSQDGPPVNEELFF. The CDR3 nucleotides are TGCGCCAGCAGCCAAGACGGACCTCCTGTTAATGAAGAACTGTTTTTT.

The rearrangement links TRBV9 to TRBJ2-1; possible D gene TRBD1, 6 bases. The DNA end lines up better with TRBJ2-7; the J call may be wrong. Germline values: CDR1 SGDLS, CDR2 YYNGEE. The CDR3 runs to 18 residues. The DNA for the CDR3 is TGTGCCAGCAGCGTAGGGGGGACGGCAGGGGAATCCTACAATGAGCAGTACTTC. Protein product: CASSVGGTAGESYNEQYF.

The chain recombines TRBV7-9 with TRBJ1-1; weak D call: TRBD1 (5 bases). The CDR3 has 16 residues. The germline V and J ends were trimmed by 3 bases and 6 bases, with 20 bases remaining between them. Germline CDR1 SEHNR, CDR2 FQNEAQ (reference sequence). The CDR3 DNA sequence: TGTGCCAGCAGCTTCCAGGGCGGATACACGGCCGCTGAAGCTTTCTTT. Its protein product is CASSFQGGYTAAEAFF.

This clonotype was seen more than once but under ten times. The chain recombines TRBV6-5 with TRBJ1-6; unclear D gene. Germline lookup yields CDR1 MNHEY and CDR2 SVGAGI. CDR3 length: 11 residues. V shed 8 bases and J shed 7 bases, with 6 bases lying between them. The CDR3 here is CASPANSPLHF. The CDR3 coding sequence is TGTGCCAGCCCAGCAAATTCACCCCTCCACTTT.

This clonotype was recorded a few times. The chain carries TRBV25-1 and TRBJ1-1, with TRBD1 matching 11 bases. The ends lost 7 bases at V and 3 bases at J; junction bases unmatched: 1. Germline CDR1 is MGHDK and CDR2 is SYGVNS. The CDR3 covers 13 residues. In DNA form, the CDR3 reads TGTGCCAGCATGGGACAGGGGGACACTGAAGCTTTCTTT. This translates into CASMGQGDTEAFF.

This clonotype has at least ten counts. The chain couples TRBV29-1 to TRBJ2-5; no definite D call. The CDR3 has 11 residues. Germline loops: CDR1 SQVTM, CDR2 ANQGSEA. With 1 base removed from V and 5 bases from J, the gap between germline ends came to 5 bases. The CDR3 DNA reads TGCAGCGTTGAAGTAGGGGAGACCCAGTACTTC. Translation gives CSVEVGETQYF.

This rearrangement joins TRBV29-1 to TRBJ2-1; TRBD2 agrees at 7 bases. J gave up 7 bases and V 7 bases, and 7 bases lay outside the gene matches. The germline CDR1 and CDR2 sequences are SQVTM and ANQGSEA. CDR3 length: 12 residues. CDR3 in amino acids: CSAWGGTNEQFF. The DNA of the CDR3 is TGCAGCGCCTGGGGGGGGACTAATGAGCAGTTCTTC.

The rearrangement links TRBV10-3 to TRBJ1-2; D is perhaps TRBD1 (5 bases). The ends were cut back, 0 bases at V and 4 bases at J, with 9 bases in the middle. The CDR3 length is 14 residues. Germline assignment: CDR1 ENHRY and CDR2 SYGVKD. The CDR3 nucleotides read TGTGCCATCAGTGAGTCCCCAGGGTTCTATGGCTACACCTTC. Translation: CAISESPGFYGYTF.

This clonotype appeared a few times. The chain employs TRBV5-6 and TRBJ1-2, with 9 bases lining up with TRBD1. This CDR3 has 13 amino acids. V lost 3 bases, J lost 9 bases, and 6 bases stayed unmatched. CDR1 and CDR2 (germline): SGHDT, YYEEEE. The CDR3 bases are TGTGCCAGCAGCTCGGGACAGGGAGTAAGCTACACCTTC. Protein sequence: CASSSGQGVSYTF. Filled out from reference TRBV5-6 and TRBJ1-2, the complete variable domain reads DAGVTQSPTHLIKTRGQQVTLRCSPKSGHDTVSWYQQALGQGPQFIFQYYEEEERQRGNFPDRFSGHQFPNYSSELNVNALLLGDSALYLCASSSGQGVSYTFGSGTRLTVV.

This clonotype was seen many times. The V gene is TRBV29-1, the J gene TRBJ1-2, with a weak D call TRBD1 (6 bases). Deletions cut 4 bases from V and 6 bases from J, with 15 bases between. The germline V gene has CDR1 SQVTM and CDR2 ANQGSEA. CDR3 length: 13 amino acids. CDR3 DNA: TGCAGCGTTGTTATCCGGGACAACGATGGCTACACCTTC. Amino acid sequence: CSVVIRDNDGYTF.

This clonotype was observed a handful of times. The chain combines TRBV6-2 or TRBV6-3 with TRBJ2-2; no clear D. This CDR3 region has 13 residues. Germline V gene lookup returns CDR1 MNHEY and CDR2 SVGEGT. Trimming left V 8 bases short and J 3 bases short, with 10 bases between. The CDR3 DNA is TGTGCCAGCCACGAGTCGGACACCGGGGAGCTGTTTTTT. Amino acids: CASHESDTGELFF.

V is TRBV12-5 and J is TRBJ2-2; D is perhaps TRBD1 (5 bases). Trimming pared 4 bases from V and 6 bases from J, leaving 12 bases between. The CDR3 is 14 residues long. Germline V gene data show CDR1 as LGHNT and CDR2 as FRNRAP. The CDR3 sequence: CASGSSGFSGELFF. DNA of the CDR3: TGTGCTAGTGGTTCCTCAGGGTTTTCCGGGGAGCTGTTTTTT.

The chain employs TRBV7-9 and TRBJ2-1; D may be TRBD1 or TRBD2 (6 bases each). The germline CDR1 and CDR2 sequences are SEHNR and FQNEAQ (reference sequence). The germline V and J ends were trimmed by 4 bases and 10 bases, with 20 bases remaining between them. CDR3 length: 15 amino acids. This CDR3 reads CASSSKRGRQEEQFF. The CDR3, as DNA: TGTGCCAGCAGCTCAAAACGGGGGCGGCAAGAGGAGCAGTTCTTC.

With regard to this clonotype: A clone one base away is much larger, so this may be a read error. V is TRBV12-3 or TRBV12-4 and J is TRBJ2-3, with D possibly being TRBD2 (6 bases). The length of the CDR3 is 17 residues. Trimming stripped 2 bases from V and 2 bases from J, with 17 bases between. CDR3 sequence: CASSLYPRRGYTDTQYF. As DNA, the CDR3 is TGTGCCAGCAGTTTATACCCGAGACGGGGGTACACAGATACGCAGTATTTT.

This clonotype was counted only a few times. The V gene is TRBV27, the J gene TRBJ2-1; D gene ambiguous. CDR3 size: 12 residues. Trimming took 6 bases from V and 4 from J, leaving 7 bases between them. Germline V lookup: CDR1 MNHEY, CDR2 SMNVEV (reference sequence). The CDR3 DNA reads as TGTGCCAGCAGCGCCTCATACAATGAGCAGTTCTTC. Translation: CASSASYNEQFF.

This clonotype showed up just a few times. The rearrangement joins TRBV5-1 to TRBJ1-4; weak D call: TRBD1 (5 bases). With 0 bases removed from V and 0 bases from J, the gap between germline ends came to 15 bases. Germline V gene lookup returns CDR1 SGHRS and CDR2 YFSETQ. This CDR3 has 18 amino acids. The CDR3 protein is CASSLGGSPGPTNEKLFF. The CDR3 region has the DNA TGCGCCAGCAGCTTGGGGGGCTCTCCTGGCCCAACTAATGAAAAACTGTTTTTT. Supplemented by reference TRBV5-1 and TRBJ1-4, the full variable domain reads KAGVTQTPRYLIKTRGQQVTLSCSPISGHRSVSWYQQTPGQGLQFLFEYFSETQRNKGNFPGRFSGRQFSNSRSEMNVSTLELGDSALYLCASSLGGSPGPTNEKLFFGSGTQLSVL.

This clonotype came up a few times. This chain uses TRBV7-2 with TRBJ1-2; no clear D gene. Germline CDR1 is SGHTA and CDR2 is FQGNSA. This CDR3 comprises 17 residues. V lost 0 bases to trimming and J lost 0 bases, with 14 bases between them. The CDR3 protein is CASSLALVLGANYGYTF. The CDR3, as DNA: TGTGCCAGCAGCTTAGCGTTGGTCCTCGGAGCTAACTATGGCTACACCTTC.

This clonotype has more than one count but fewer than ten. The rearrangement uses TRBV7-2 and TRBJ1-6; D may be TRBD1 (6 bases). The CDR3 covers 15 residues. V was trimmed by 9 bases and J by 4 bases, leaving 16 bases between them. Germline assignment: CDR1 SGHTA and CDR2 FQGNSA. The CDR3 nucleotides are TGTGCCAGTTCCCCACAGGGACCTTATAATTCACCCCTCCACTTT. This codes for CASSPQGPYNSPLHF.

J is TRBJ1-2 and V is TRBV28; tentatively, D is TRBD1 (5 bases). Germline CDR1 reads MDHEN; CDR2 reads SYDVKM. This CDR3 comprises 15 residues. Trimming shortened V by 6 bases and J by 6 bases, and 20 bases separated the two germline ends. CDR3 amino acids: CASSLGLGEINGYTF. The CDR3 DNA follows: TGTGCCAGCAGCTTAGGACTGGGGGAGATTAATGGCTACACCTTC.

The chain uses TRBV6-1 and TRBJ1-2; 9 nucleotides agree with TRBD1. Germline CDR1 MNHNS, CDR2 SASEGT. This CDR3 is built from 14 residues. The ends lost 1 base at V and 10 bases at J; junction bases unmatched: 7. The CDR3, as DNA: TGTGCCAGCAGTGAAGACACAGGGACAGGGTACTACACCTTC. Translating gives CASSEDTGTGYYTF.

CDR3 region: CSRSTGIGGTQGPQHF. The CDR3 bases are TGCAGCAGATCGACAGGAATCGGCGGGACCCAGGGGCCCCAGCATTTT. This chain joins TRBV29-1 and TRBJ1-5; D is possibly TRBD1 (6 bases). Per germline, CDR1 SQVTM and CDR2 ANQGSEA. The CDR3 runs 16 residues. V shed 8 bases and J shed 9 bases, with 29 bases lying between them. The full variable domain, with the rest looked up from reference TRBV29-1 and TRBJ1-5, is SAVISQKPSRDICQRGTSLTIQCQVDSQVTMMFWYRQQPGQSLTLIATANQGSEATYESGFVIDKFPISRPNLTFSTLTVSNMSPEDSSIYLCSRSTGIGGTQGPQHFGDGTRLSIL.

This chain connects TRBV2 to TRBJ2-5; D could derive from TRBD1 or TRBD2 (6 bases each). The J call may be in error: the DNA end matches TRBJ2-7 better. The CDR3 has 14 amino acids. The V gene's germline CDR1 is SNHLY and CDR2 FYNNEI. As DNA, the CDR3 is TGTGCCAGCAGTGAAAGAGGGGGGCTGCACGAGCAGTACTTC. Its protein is CASSERGGLHEQYF.

V usage is TRBV20-1 and J usage is TRBJ2-1; D is unclear. The V gene lost 0 bases and the J gene lost 2 bases, with 14 bases spanning the gap. The CDR3 sequence is 16 residues long. Germline CDR1 DFQATT, CDR2 SNEGSKA (reference sequence). CDR3 coding DNA: TGCAGTGCTAGAGATTGGGGAAGATCCACCTACAATGAGCAGTTCTTC. It translates to CSARDWGRSTYNEQFF.

This chain connects TRBV7-9 to TRBJ2-3; D is unresolved. The CDR3 length is 15 residues. Between the trimmed V and J ends, which lost 3 bases and 1 base, there was a span of 11 bases. Germline values: CDR1 SEHNR, CDR2 FQNEAQ (reference sequence). The CDR3 DNA is TGTGCCAGCAGCTTTTGGGCAGACCGCACAGATACGCAGTATTTT. Residues: CASSFWADRTDTQYF.

The gene calls are TRBV6-2 or TRBV6-3 and TRBJ1-2, with D possibly matching TRBD1 (6 bases). Germline V gene lookup returns CDR1 MNHEY and CDR2 SVGEGT. Trimming stripped 5 bases from V and 4 bases from J, with 11 bases between. The CDR3 is 13 residues long. The CDR3 coding sequence is TGTGCCAGCAGTGGACAGCTACCCTATGGCTACACCTTC. Amino acids: CASSGQLPYGYTF.

To note about this clonotype: Lacking the conserved final phenylalanine or tryptophan, this CDR3 likely reflects a read error. The rearrangement links TRBV4-1 to TRBJ2-1, with D hard to call. This CDR3 spans 15 amino acids. Germline lookup yields CDR1 MGHRA and CDR2 YSYEKL. V shed 4 bases and J shed 0 bases, with 10 bases lying between them. This CDR3 reads CASSREDGSYNEQFL. The CDR3 coding sequence is TGCGCCAGCAGCCGCGAGGACGGCTCCTACAATGAGCAGTTCCTC.